The T cell receptor beta chain described here comes from a study of CD8 T cells in ankylosing spondylitis. Study-level results: Seemingly distinctive of ankylosing spondylitis blood was a TCR beta motif formed by eight highly homologous variants. According to the report, clones linked to the disease were significantly enriched in matched synovial fluid samples taken from ankylosing spondylitis patients. Earlier authors reported some of these motif variants in reactive arthritis synovial fluid and blood.

The CDR3 has 15 residues. Germline loops: CDR1 SEHNR, CDR2 FQNEAQ (reference sequence). The ends were cut back, 5 bases at V and 3 bases at J, with 17 bases in the middle. This clonotype has only a few counts. Antigen unknown. In making TCR beta libraries, quantitative 5'-RACE with molecular barcodes was used. TCRdb redid the calling of the 5' RACE reads with MiXCR, one entry per CDR3 protein. The sample lists roughly 220,000 distinct CDR3 sequences; approximately 16% were seen once. The chain couples TRBV7-9 to TRBJ2-7; TRBD2 might be the D (6 bases). Sequencing was carried out using blood, either unsorted or a sorted T cell fraction (not recorded which). This sequence originates from a male donor with ankylosing spondylitis. The CDR3 sequence is CASSPPAGGYYEQYF. In DNA form, the CDR3 reads TGTGCCAGCAGCCCCCCTGCCGGGGGATACTACGAGCAGTACTTC. The full variable domain, rest sourced from reference TRBV7-9 and TRBJ2-7, is DTGVSQNPRHKITKRGQNVTFRCDPISEHNRLYWYRQTLGQGPEFLTYFQNEAQLEKSRLLSDRFSAERPKGSFSTLEIQRTEQGDSAMYLCASSPPAGGYYEQYFGPGTRLTVT.